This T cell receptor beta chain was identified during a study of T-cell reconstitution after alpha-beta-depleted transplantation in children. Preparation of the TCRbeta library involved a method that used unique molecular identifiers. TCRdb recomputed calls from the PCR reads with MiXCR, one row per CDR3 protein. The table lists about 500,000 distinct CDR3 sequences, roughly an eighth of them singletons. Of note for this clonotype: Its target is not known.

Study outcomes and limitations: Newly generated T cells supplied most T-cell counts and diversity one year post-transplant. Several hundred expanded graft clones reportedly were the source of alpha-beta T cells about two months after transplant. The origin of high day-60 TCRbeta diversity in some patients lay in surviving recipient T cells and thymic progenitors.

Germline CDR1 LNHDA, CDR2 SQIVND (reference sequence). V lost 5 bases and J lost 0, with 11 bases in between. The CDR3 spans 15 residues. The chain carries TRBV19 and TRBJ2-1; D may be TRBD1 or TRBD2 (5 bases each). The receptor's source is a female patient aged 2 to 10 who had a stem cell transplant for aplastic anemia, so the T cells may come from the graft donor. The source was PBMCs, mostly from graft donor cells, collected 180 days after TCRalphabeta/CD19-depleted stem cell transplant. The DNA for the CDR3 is TGTGCCAGTAGTTGGGGGATTTACTCCTACAATGAGCAGTTCTTC. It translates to CASSWGIYSYNEQFF.